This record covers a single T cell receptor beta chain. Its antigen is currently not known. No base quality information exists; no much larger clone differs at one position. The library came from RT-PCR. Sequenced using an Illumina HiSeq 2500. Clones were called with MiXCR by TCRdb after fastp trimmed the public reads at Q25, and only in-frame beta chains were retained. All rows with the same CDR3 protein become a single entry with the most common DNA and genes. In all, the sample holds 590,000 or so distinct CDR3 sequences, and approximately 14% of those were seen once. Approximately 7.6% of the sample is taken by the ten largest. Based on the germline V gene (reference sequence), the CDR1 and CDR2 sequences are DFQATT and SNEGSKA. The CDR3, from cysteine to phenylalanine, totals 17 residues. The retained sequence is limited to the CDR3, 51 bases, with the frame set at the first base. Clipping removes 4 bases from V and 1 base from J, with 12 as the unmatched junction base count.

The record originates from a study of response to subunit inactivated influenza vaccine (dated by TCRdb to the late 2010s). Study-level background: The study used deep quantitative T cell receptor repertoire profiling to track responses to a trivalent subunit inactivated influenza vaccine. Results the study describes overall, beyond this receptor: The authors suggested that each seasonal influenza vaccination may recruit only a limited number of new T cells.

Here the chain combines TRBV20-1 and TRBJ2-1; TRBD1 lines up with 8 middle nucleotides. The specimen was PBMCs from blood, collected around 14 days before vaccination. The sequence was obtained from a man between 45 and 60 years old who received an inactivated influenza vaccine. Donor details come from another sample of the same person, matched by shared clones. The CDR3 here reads CSATRQGFTTSYNEQFF. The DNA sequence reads TGCAGTGCTACCCGACAGGGGTTTACTACATCCTACAATGAGCAGTTCTTC.